This T cell receptor beta chain originates from a study of cytomegalovirus exposure and HLA in healthy donors. Study overall: As released early, the data held about 85 million unique TCRs from HLA-typed donors. General study points: Some V segments (TRBV6-2 and TRBV6-3 among them) were excluded as indistinguishable. Some TCR beta chains (around 160 of them) were listed as cytomegalovirus-associated. What a later analysis showed was that several of the most significant clusters appeared linked to common viral pathogens.

After removal of 6 bases from V and 7 bases from J, the junction contained 6 bases not matched to a gene. CDR1 and CDR2 from the germline V gene are ENHRY and SYGVKD. The CDR3 contains 13 residues. Researchers ran the PCR with 60 Vbeta and 13 Jbeta primers. Some clones are missing from TCRdb's copy, which holds only in-frame ones; the method was immunoSEQ multiplex PCR. The sample has 120,000 to 150,000 clones; 65% to 85% are singletons. About this clone itself: Its antigen is not identified.

V usage is TRBV10-3 and J usage is TRBJ2-1; 7 positions match TRBD1. This receptor was obtained from a woman aged 40 to 55 in good health and CMV-seropositive. Sequencing was performed on PBMCs. The CDR3 bases are TGTGCCATCAGACCGACAGGGATGAATGAGCAGTTCTTC. It translates to CAIRPTGMNEQFF.